This T cell receptor beta chain came from a study of blood T cell repertoires in COVID-19. Assay: immunoSEQ multiplex PCR; the TCRdb copy retains only in-frame clones and omits some. The sample lists about 200,000 clones, roughly 87% occurring once. This sequence originates from a man aged 40-50 years with active or convalescent COVID-19. Sequencing was carried out using peripheral blood.

The CDR3 region is CSVEGTGGPQGYTF. The CDR3 DNA follows: TGCAGCGTTGAAGGGACAGGGGGCCCTCAGGGCTACACCTTC. The genes are TRBV29-1 and TRBJ1-2; TRBD1 aligns across 11 bases. Germline values: CDR1 SQVTM, CDR2 ANQGSEA. J gave up 8 bases and V 1 base, and 6 bases lay outside the gene matches. This CDR3 has 14 residues.